This entry features one TCR beta chain sequence. What this receptor recognizes is not known. No quality values exist for individual bases; no much larger clone is one base distant. The library was made by PCR. TCR sequencing of DNA from cultured CD4+ T cells used the Oncomine TCR Beta short-read assay at the Johns Hopkins FTIC core. The QIAamp micro DNA kit was used to extract genomic DNA from the cultured CD4+ T cells. Oncomine TCR Beta libraries made from cultured CD4+ T cells were pooled using unique dual indexes and sequenced on an Illumina iSeq 100. Turning to the authors' computational methods: Non-productive sequences were removed, and CDR3s that did not start with C, did not end with F or W, or were shorter than 7 amino acids were discarded. The MANAFEST web application identified antigen-specific clonotypes by comparing peptide-stimulated wells against reference wells and other culture wells. Positive clones required FDR below 0.05, an odds ratio above 5, and productive frequency above 0.1% in at least two of three replicate wells. Cross-reactive clonotypes were defined as significantly expanded in both SARS-CoV-2 spike wells and at least one common cold coronavirus spike condition. CDR3 homology was assessed with Levenshtein distances (stringdist) and unrooted phylogenetic trees (ape) in R version 3.6.1. The public reads were run again by TCRdb, first through fastp at Q25 and then through MiXCR, and only productive beta chains were kept. A single entry per CDR3 protein holds the most common genes and DNA from its merged rows. Clone size and V and J calls follow TCRdb, not the original study. For this sample the table gives 15,000 or so distinct CDR3 sequences, of which approximately 41% were detected only once. Jointly, the top ten make up under 9% of the sample.

The treatment or condition label here, explained by the study, means: roughly ten-day PBMC culture with coronavirus spike peptide pools or control peptides (ViraFEST assay). The ViraFEST assay, used in the study, expanded antigen-specific T cells with peptide pools and then identified the expanded clonotypes through TCR sequencing. The convalescent patients' positive SARS-CoV-2 PCR tests fell between March and December 2020, which was before the Alpha, Beta and Delta variants emerged in the United States. Each well held around 1.9 million PBMCs cultured with around 10 ug/ml peptide pools in IMDM containing approximately 5% human AB serum and approximately 10 IU/ml IL-2. Half of the culture medium was replaced with fresh IL-2-containing medium on days 3 and 7. After roughly 11 days of culture, CD4+ T cells were isolated by negative selection with the EasySep CD4+ T cell isolation kit. Ficoll-Paque Plus gradient centrifugation was used to isolate PBMCs from whole blood, and the isolated PBMCs were then either used fresh or cryopreserved at -140C. Triplicate wells were generally used for each culture condition.

The data were taken from a study of vaccination and CD4 T cells after COVID-19 (dated by TCRdb to between 2022 and 2023). As for the study more broadly: Every convalescent patient had a positive nasal swab PCR test for SARS-CoV-2, with mild disease in roughly 10 patients and severe disease in one. The convalescent cohort included six males and four females, with two Hispanic individuals, seven Caucasians, two Asians and one multiracial person. Two doses of either the Pfizer-BioNTech BNT162b2 vaccine (n=8) or the Moderna mRNA-1273 vaccine (n=2) were administered to participants. Post-COVID blood samples from convalescent patients were collected a median of around 100 days after diagnosis, with a range of 35 to 161 days. The time from the second vaccine dose to post-vaccine blood sampling had a median of roughly 70 days and ranged from about 13 to 250 days. Overlapping spike peptide pools from SARS-CoV-2 and from the common cold coronaviruses HCoV-NL63, HCoV-OC43 and HCoV-229E were used as culture stimuli. In control cultures, a CEFX viral epitope pool was used as positive control, an HIV-1 Nef peptide pool was used as negative control, or no peptide was added. In about 11 COVID-19 convalescent patients and a handful of infection-naive healthy vaccine recipients, the spike-specific CD4+ TCR repertoire before mRNA vaccination was compared with the repertoire after mRNA vaccination. What the study reported, not specific to this receptor: The number of convalescent patients in the study was relatively small, and the study did not examine early timepoints following natural infection. Among convalescent patients, a median 86.3% of the SARS-CoV-2-reactive clones seen after vaccination appeared only after vaccination, which suggests priming specific to the vaccine. In convalescent patients, nearly all vaccine-specific clones (304 of 307) were found to be mono-reactive for SARS-CoV-2 spike rather than cross-reactive with common cold coronaviruses. The median count of SARS-CoV-2-reactive clonotypes went up from 21 after infection to approximately 40 after vaccination, although the change was not significant.

V is shortened by 5 bases, J by 5 bases, and the region joining them spans 15 bases. CDR1 and CDR2 are read off the germline V gene (reference sequence) as MNHEY and SMNVEV. The CDR3 contains 15 residues, cysteine and phenylalanine counted. Only CDR3 DNA remains: 45 bases, in frame from the first base. The clonotype originates from a human donor who had recovered from COVID-19. The rearrangement joined TRBV27 to TRBJ2-2, with TRBD1 as a weak D call on 6 bases. The sample was CD4+ T cells from blood, cultured in vitro. This receptor carries the CDR3 CASSRQIQGTGELFF. In nucleotides, the sequence is TGTGCCAGCAGTCGACAAATACAGGGAACCGGGGAGCTGTTTTTT.